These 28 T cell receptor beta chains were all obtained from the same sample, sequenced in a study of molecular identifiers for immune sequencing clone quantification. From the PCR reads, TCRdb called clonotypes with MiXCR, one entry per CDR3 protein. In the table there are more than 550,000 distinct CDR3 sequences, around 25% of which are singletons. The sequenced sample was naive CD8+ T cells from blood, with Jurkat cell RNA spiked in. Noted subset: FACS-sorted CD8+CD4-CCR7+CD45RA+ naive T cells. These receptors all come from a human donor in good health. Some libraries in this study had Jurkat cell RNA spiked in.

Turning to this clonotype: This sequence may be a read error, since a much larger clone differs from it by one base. CDR3 region: CASSYSMAGVENVQYF. The CDR3 DNA is TGTGCCAGCAGTTACTCTATGGCGGGAGTGGAAAACGTTCAGTACTTC. This rearrangement joins TRBV6-6 to TRBJ2-4; 7 bases map to TRBD2. Germline values: CDR1 MNHNY, CDR2 SVGAGI (reference sequence). The CDR3 spans 16 residues.

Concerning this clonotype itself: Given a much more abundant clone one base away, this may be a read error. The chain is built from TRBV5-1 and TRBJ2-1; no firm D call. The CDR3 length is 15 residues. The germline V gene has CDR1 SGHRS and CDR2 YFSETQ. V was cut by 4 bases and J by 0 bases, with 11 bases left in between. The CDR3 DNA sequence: TGCGCCAGCAGCGGTCCGATCAGCTCCTACAATGAGCAGTTCTTC. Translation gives CASSGPISSYNEQFF.

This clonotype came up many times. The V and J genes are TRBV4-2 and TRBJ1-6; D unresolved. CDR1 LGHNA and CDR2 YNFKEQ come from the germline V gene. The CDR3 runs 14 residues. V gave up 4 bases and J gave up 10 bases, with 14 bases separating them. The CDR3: CASSPSRGGSPLHF. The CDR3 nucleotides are TGTGCCAGCAGCCCCTCCCGGGGAGGGTCACCCCTCCACTTT.

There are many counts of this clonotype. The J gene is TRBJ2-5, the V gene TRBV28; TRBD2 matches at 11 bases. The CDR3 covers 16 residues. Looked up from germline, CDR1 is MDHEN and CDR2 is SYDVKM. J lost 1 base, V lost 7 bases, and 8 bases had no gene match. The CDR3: CASIPIGTSGQETQYF. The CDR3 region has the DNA TGTGCCAGCATCCCCATAGGGACTAGCGGCCAAGAGACCCAGTACTTC.

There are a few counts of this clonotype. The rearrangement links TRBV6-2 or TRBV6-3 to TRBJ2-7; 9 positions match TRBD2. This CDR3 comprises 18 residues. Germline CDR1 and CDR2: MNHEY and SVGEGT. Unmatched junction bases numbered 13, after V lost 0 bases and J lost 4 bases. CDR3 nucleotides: TGTGCCAGCAGTTACTCGATTTACGAGCGGGGGGATATATACGAGCAGTACTTC. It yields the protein CASSYSIYERGDIYEQYF.

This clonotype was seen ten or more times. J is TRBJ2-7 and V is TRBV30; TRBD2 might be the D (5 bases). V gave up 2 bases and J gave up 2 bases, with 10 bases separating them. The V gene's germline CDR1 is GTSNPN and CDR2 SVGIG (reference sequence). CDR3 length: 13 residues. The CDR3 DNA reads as TGTGCCTGGAGTCTGGACTGGACCTACGAGCAGTACTTC. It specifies CAWSLDWTYEQYF.

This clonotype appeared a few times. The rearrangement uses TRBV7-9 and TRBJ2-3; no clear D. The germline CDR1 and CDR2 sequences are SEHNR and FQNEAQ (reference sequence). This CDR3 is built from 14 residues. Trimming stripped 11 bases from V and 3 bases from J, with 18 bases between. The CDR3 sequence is CALMADPVTDTQYF. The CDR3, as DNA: TGTGCCCTCATGGCGGACCCCGTGACAGATACGCAGTATTTT.

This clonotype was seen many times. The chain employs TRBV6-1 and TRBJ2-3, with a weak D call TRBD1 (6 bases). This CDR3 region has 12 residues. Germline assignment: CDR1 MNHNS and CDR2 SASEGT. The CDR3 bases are TGTGCACTTAGGGGGATCACAGATACGCAGTATTTT. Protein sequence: CALRGITDTQYF.

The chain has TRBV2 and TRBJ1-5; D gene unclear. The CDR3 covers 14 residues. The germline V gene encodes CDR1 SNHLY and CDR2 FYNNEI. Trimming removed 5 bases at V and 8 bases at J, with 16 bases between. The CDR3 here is CASSTEVALKPQHF. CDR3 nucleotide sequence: TGTGCCAGCAGTACTGAAGTAGCCTTGAAGCCCCAGCATTTT.

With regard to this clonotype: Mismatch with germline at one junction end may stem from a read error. CDR3 coding DNA: TGCGGTGCTAGAGATCACAGGGATACTGAAGCTTTCTTT. Amino acids: CGARDHRDTEAFF. This chain connects TRBV20-1 to TRBJ1-1; a possible D gene is TRBD1 (6 bases). The CDR3 is 13 residues long. Germline V gene data show CDR1 as DFQATT and CDR2 as SNEGSKA (reference sequence).

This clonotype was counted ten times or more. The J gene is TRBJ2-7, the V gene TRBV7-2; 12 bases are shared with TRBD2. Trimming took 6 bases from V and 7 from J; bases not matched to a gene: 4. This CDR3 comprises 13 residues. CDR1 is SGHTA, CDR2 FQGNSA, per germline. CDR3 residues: CASRPGTSGEQYF. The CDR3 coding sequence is TGTGCCAGCAGGCCCGGGACTAGCGGGGAGCAGTACTTC.

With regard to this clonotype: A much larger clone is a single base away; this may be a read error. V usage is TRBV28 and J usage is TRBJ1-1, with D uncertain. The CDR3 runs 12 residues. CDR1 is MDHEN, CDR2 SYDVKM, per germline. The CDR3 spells CASSDTNSEAFF. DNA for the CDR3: TGTGCCAGCAGTGACACGAACTCTGAAGCTTTCTTT.

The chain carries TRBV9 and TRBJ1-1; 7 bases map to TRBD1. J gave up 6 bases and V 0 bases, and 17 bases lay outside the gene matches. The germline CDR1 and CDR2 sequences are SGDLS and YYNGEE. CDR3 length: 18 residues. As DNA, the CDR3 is TGTGCCAGCAGCGTAGTGTCCGTCAGGGGGTATGCGGACGCTGAAGCTTTCTTT. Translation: CASSVVSVRGYADAEAFF.

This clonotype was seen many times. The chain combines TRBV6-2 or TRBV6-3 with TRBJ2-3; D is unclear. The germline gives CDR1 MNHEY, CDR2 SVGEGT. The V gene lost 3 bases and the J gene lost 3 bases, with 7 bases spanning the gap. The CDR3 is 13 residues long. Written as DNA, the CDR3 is TGTGCCAGCAGTTATTACGGAACAGATACGCAGTATTTT. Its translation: CASSYYGTDTQYF.

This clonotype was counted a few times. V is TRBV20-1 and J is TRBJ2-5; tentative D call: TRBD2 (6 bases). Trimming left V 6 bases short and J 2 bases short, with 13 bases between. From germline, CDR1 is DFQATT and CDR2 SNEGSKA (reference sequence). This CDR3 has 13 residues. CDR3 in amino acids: CSAPTSNQETQYF. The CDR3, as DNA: TGCAGTGCCCCGACTAGTAATCAAGAGACCCAGTACTTC.

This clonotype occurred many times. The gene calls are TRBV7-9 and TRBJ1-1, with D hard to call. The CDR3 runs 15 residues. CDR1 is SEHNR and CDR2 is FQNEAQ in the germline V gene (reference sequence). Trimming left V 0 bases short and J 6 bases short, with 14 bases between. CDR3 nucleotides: TGTGCCAGCAGCTTAGCGCGGCAGGAGGTCGCTGAAGCTTTCTTT. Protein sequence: CASSLARQEVAEAFF.

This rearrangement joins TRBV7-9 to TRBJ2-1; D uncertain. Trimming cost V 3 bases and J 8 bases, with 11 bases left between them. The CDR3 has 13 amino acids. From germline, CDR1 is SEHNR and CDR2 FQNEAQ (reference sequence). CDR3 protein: CASSFPMGYEQFF. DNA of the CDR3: TGTGCCAGCAGCTTTCCGATGGGATATGAGCAGTTCTTC.

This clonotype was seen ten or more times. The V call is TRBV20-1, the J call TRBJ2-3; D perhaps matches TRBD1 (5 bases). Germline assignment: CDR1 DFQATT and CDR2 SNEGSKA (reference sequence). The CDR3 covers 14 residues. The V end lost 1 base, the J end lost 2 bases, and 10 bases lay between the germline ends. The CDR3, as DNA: TGCAGTGCTAGAGGCGTGGGGCTCACAGATACGCAGTATTTT. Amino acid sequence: CSARGVGLTDTQYF.

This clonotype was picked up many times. CDR3 DNA: TGTGCCAGCAGTTTTCAGGGGGTCCAAGAGACCCAGTACTTC. Translation: CASSFQGVQETQYF. V usage is TRBV12-3 or TRBV12-4 and J usage is TRBJ2-5, with 7 bases fitting TRBD1. After removal of 3 bases from V and 1 base from J, the junction contained 2 bases not matched to a gene. The length of the CDR3 is 14 residues.

The CDR3 nucleotides are TGTGCCAGTAGTATAGATTTCTCCAGTAGTAAGGAGCAGTTCTTC. Amino acids: CASSIDFSSSKEQFF. The V gene is TRBV19, the J gene TRBJ2-1, with D uncertain. Germline CDR1 LNHDA, CDR2 SQIVND (reference sequence). Trimming cost V 0 bases and J 10 bases, with 16 bases left between them. The length of the CDR3 is 15 residues.

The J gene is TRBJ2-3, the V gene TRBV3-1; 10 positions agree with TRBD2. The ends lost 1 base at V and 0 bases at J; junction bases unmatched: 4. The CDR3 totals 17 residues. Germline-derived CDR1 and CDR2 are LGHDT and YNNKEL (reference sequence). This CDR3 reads CASSQGRLAGSTDTQYF. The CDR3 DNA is TGTGCCAGCAGCCAAGGAAGACTAGCGGGTAGCACAGATACGCAGTATTTT.

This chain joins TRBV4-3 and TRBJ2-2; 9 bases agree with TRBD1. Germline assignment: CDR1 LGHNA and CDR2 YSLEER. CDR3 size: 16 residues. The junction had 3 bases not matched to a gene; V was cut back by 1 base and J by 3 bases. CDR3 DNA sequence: TGCGCCAGCAGCCAAGGGGACAGGGTGTACACCGGGGAGCTGTTTTTT. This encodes CASSQGDRVYTGELFF.

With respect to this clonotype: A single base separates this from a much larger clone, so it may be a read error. The chain's CDR3 is CAWTSMNTEALF. For the CDR3, the DNA is TGTGCCTGGACTTCTATGAACACTGAAGCTCTCTTT. This sequence joins TRBV30 and TRBJ1-1; D remains ambiguous. The CDR3 is 12 amino acids. Germline V CDR1 and CDR2: GTSNPN, SVGIG (reference sequence). Together with reference TRBV30 and TRBJ1-1, the CDR3 gives the full variable domain: SQTIHQWPATLVQPVGSPLSLECTVEGTSNPNLYWYRQAAGRGLQLLFYSVGIGQISSEVPQNLSASRPQDRQFILSSKKLLLSDSGFYLCAWTSMNTEALFGQGTRLTVV.

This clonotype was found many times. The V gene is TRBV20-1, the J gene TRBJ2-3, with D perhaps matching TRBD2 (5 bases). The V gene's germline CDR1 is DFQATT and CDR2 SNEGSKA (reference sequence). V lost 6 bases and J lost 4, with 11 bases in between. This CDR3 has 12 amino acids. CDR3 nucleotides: TGCAGTGCAGAGGGCCTCCCAGATACGCAGTATTTT. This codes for CSAEGLPDTQYF.

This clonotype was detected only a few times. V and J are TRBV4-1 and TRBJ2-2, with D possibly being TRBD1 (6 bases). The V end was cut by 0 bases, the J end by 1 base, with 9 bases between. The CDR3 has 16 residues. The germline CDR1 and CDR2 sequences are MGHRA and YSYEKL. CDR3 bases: TGCGCCAGCAGCCAAGAGCCAGGGGTGAACACCGGGGAGCTGTTTTTT. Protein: CASSQEPGVNTGELFF.

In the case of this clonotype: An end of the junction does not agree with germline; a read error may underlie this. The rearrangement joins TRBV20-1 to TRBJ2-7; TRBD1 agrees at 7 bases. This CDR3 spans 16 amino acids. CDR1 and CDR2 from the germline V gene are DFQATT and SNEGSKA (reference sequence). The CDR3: CSATPPIRDSSYERYF. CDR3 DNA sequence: TGCAGTGCTACCCCACCTATCCGGGACAGTTCCTACGAGCGGTACTTC.

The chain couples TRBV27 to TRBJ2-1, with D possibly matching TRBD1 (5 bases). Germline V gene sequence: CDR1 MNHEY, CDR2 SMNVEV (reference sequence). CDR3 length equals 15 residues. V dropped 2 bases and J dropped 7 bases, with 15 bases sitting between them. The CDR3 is CASSLNRMLTNEQFF. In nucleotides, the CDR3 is TGTGCCAGCAGTTTAAACAGGATGTTAACGAATGAGCAGTTCTTC.

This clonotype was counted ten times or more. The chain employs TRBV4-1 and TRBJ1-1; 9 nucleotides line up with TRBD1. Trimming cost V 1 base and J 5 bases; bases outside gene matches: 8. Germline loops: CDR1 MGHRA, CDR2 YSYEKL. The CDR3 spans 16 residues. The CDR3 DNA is TGCGCCAGCAGCCAAGGACAGGGGGTTATGGGAACTGAAGCTTTCTTT. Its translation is CASSQGQGVMGTEAFF.